Listed here are 15 T cell receptor beta chains from one sample, sequenced in a study of blood T cell repertoires in COVID-19 (dated by TCRdb to between 2020 and 2021). Libraries were built with the immunoSEQ multiplex PCR assay. Not all clones reach the TCRdb copy of this immuneACCESS table, which keeps in-frame sequences only. Checked studies attribute under half of the gap to unresolved V genes and leave the rest unexplained. Present in this sample are just over 300,000 clones, more than 75% of which were seen just once. The ten largest make up 3.5% to 4.5% of the sample. The sequenced sample consisted of PBMCs or T cells enriched from blood (not recorded which). The receptors here all came from a man aged 30 to 45 who had recovered from COVID-19.

This clone occurred once. V usage is TRBV3-1 (or the pseudogene TRBV3-2) and J usage is TRBJ2-1; 8 bases are a match to TRBD1. CDR3 length equals 15 residues. In germline, CDR1 is LGHDT, CDR2 YNNKEL (reference sequence). V lost 4 bases to trimming and J lost 5 bases; unmatched junction nucleotides: 7. DNA for the CDR3: TGTGCCAGCAGCCCGGACAGGGCTCGCCACAATGAGCAGTTCTTC. Amino acid sequence: CASSPDRARHNEQFF.

The rearrangement links TRBV7-2 to TRBJ1-6, with no clear D. V was shortened by 4 bases and J by 6 bases, with 16 bases between the two germline ends. This CDR3 contains 16 residues. Germline V gene data show CDR1 as SGHTA and CDR2 as FQGNSA. In nucleotides, the CDR3 is TGTGCCAGCAGCTCCGGGCGGGAGGTTCTTAATTCACCCCTCCACTTT. Residues: CASSSGREVLNSPLHF. Variable domain in full (rest from reference TRBV7-2 and TRBJ1-6): GAGVSQSPSNKVTEKGKDVELRCDPISGHTALYWYRQSLGQGLEFLIYFQGNSAPDKSGLPSDRFSAERTGGSVSTLTIQRTQQEDSAVYLCASSSGREVLNSPLHFGNGTRLTVT.

The chain couples TRBV6-2 or TRBV6-3 to TRBJ2-1; maybe TRBD2 (6 bases). Trimming took 0 bases from V and 2 from J, leaving 14 bases between them. Germline CDR1 reads MNHEY; CDR2 reads SVGEGT. The length of the CDR3 is 17 residues. CDR3 nucleotide sequence: TGTGCCAGCAGTTACTCGATTGCAGGAGGGACCTACAATGAGCAGTTCTTC. Amino acids: CASSYSIAGGTYNEQFF.

CDR3 nucleotide sequence: TGTGCCAGCTCACCCGACATAGCAGATACGCAGTATTTT. This encodes CASSPDIADTQYF. V gene TRBV18 combines with J gene TRBJ2-3, with D hard to call. The V gene lost 3 bases and the J gene lost 4 bases, with 8 bases spanning the gap. This CDR3 has 13 residues. Germline assignment: CDR1 KGHSH and CDR2 LQKENI.

The CDR3 reads CASRNPGTGYTDTQYF. CDR3 nucleotide sequence: TGTGCCAGCAGAAATCCCGGGACAGGGTACACAGATACGCAGTATTTT. The rearrangement joins TRBV27 to TRBJ2-3, with TRBD1 matching over 9 bases. This CDR3 comprises 16 residues. Losses at the gene ends were 6 bases for V and 2 bases for J; bases not matched to a gene: 9. The V gene's germline CDR1 is MNHEY and CDR2 SMNVEV (reference sequence).

The J gene is TRBJ2-1, the V gene TRBV21-1; the DNA was not used to check the table's D call, TRBD2. TRBV21-1 is listed as a pseudogene. The CDR3 covers 14 residues. The CDR3 loop is CASSRAGTYNEQFF. CDR3 bases: TGTGCCAGCAGCAGGGCCGGGACTTACAATGAGCAGTTCTTC.

The chain combines TRBV11-2 with TRBJ2-1; 8 nucleotides line up with TRBD2. V trimming: 3 bases; J trimming: 7 bases; junction bases outside the gene matches: 8. Germline CDR1 and CDR2: SGHAT and FQNNGV. The CDR3 is 15 amino acids. The CDR3 DNA reads TGTGCCAGCAGCTTGCGGGGGGCCTTAAGTAATGAGCAGTTCTTC. Amino acids: CASSLRGALSNEQFF.

The V call is TRBV29-1, the J call TRBJ2-2, with D possibly being TRBD1 (6 bases). Trimming took 4 bases from V and 4 from J, leaving 16 bases between them. Germline CDR1 SQVTM, CDR2 ANQGSEA. The CDR3 runs to 15 residues. CDR3 protein: CSVVGQGIATGELFF. In DNA form, the CDR3 reads TGCAGCGTTGTTGGCCAGGGGATAGCCACCGGGGAGCTGTTTTTT.

The chain carries TRBV28 and TRBJ2-2; TRBD2 is a possible D gene (6 bases). Trimming shortened V by 1 base and J by 0 bases, and 9 bases separated the two germline ends. This CDR3 region has 16 residues. Germline CDR1 MDHEN, CDR2 SYDVKM. CDR3 nucleotides: TGTGCCAGCAGTTTATTTCGGGGGACGAACACCGGGGAGCTGTTTTTT. It yields the protein CASSLFRGTNTGELFF.

This rearrangement joins TRBV7-8 to TRBJ1-5, with 8 positions matching TRBD1. There are 14 residues in the CDR3. V lost 5 bases to trimming and J lost 6 bases; unmatched junction nucleotides: 6. Per germline, CDR1 SGHVS and CDR2 FQNEAQ. The CDR3 spells CASSPDRDSQPQHF. The CDR3, as DNA: TGTGCCAGCAGCCCGGACAGGGATAGTCAGCCCCAGCATTTT.

The chain combines TRBV2 with TRBJ1-2; 7 bases are a match to TRBD1. Per germline, CDR1 SNHLY and CDR2 FYNNEI. The CDR3 covers 15 residues. After removal of 2 bases from V and 4 bases from J, the junction contained 7 bases not matched to a gene. The CDR3 nucleotides read TGTGCCAGCAGTGAACAGGGACAGACGATCTATGGCTACACCTTC. This translates into CASSEQGQTIYGYTF. The whole variable domain, remainder taken from reference TRBV2 and TRBJ1-2, is EPEVTQTPSHQVTQMGQEVILRCVPISNHLYFYWYRQILGQKVEFLVSFYNNEISEKSEIFDDQFSVERPDGSNFTLKIRSTKLEDSAMYFCASSEQGQTIYGYTFGSGTRLTVV.

A single count supports this clone. V is TRBV27 and J is TRBJ1-6; perhaps TRBD1 as D (6 bases). The germline CDR1 and CDR2 sequences are MNHEY and SMNVEV (reference sequence). This CDR3 is 14 amino acids long. Trimming left V 5 bases short and J 5 bases short, with 10 bases between. CDR3 protein: CASSRDTNNSPLHF. The CDR3 DNA is TGTGCCAGCAGTCGGGACACTAATAATTCACCCCTCCACTTT.

The V call is TRBV3-1 (or the pseudogene TRBV3-2), the J call TRBJ2-5; D might be TRBD1 (6 bases). The V gene's germline CDR1 is LGHDT and CDR2 YNNKEL (reference sequence). V was trimmed by 4 bases and J by 4 bases, leaving 10 bases between them. The CDR3 consists of 13 residues. The CDR3 DNA reads TGTGCCAGCAGCCGTCTCAGGGGAGAGACCCAGTACTTC. Translating gives CASSRLRGETQYF.

This chain joins TRBV5-6 and TRBJ2-3; TRBD2 aligns across 10 bases. With 4 bases clipped from V and 2 bases from J, the junction kept 7 bases outside the gene matches. Per germline, CDR1 SGHDT and CDR2 YYEEEE. This CDR3 has 16 amino acids. The CDR3 DNA follows: TGTGCCAGCAGCAGGGCTCTAGCGGGGGTCACAGATACGCAGTATTTT. Its protein product is CASSRALAGVTDTQYF.

In this sample, this clone turned up once. The chain carries TRBV6-5 and TRBJ2-1; 10 bases match TRBD1. The V segment lost 6 bases and the J segment 9 bases; nucleotides outside the gene matches: 8. The CDR3 length is 14 residues. Per germline, CDR1 MNHEY and CDR2 SVGAGI. As DNA, the CDR3 is TGTGCCAGCAGACGGGACAGGGGCGTTGGTGAGCAGTTCTTC. It specifies CASRRDRGVGEQFF.